This T cell receptor beta chain appears in the sequencing data of a study of beta chain features in type 1 diabetes. Regarding the study as a whole: People with Type 1 diabetes carried modestly yet significantly shorter TCRB CDR3s in all four CD4+ subsets.

The study reverse transcribed the entire isolated RNA, so it sequenced expressed TCRB transcripts. Deep immunoSEQ sequencing covered naive, central memory and regulatory T cell samples. Assay used: immunoSEQ multiplex PCR; TCRdb lists only in-frame clones, some missing. The table shows roughly 300,000 clones, with roughly an eighth occurring only once. The CDR3 is made up of 14 amino acids. The germline CDR1 and CDR2 sequences are MDHEN and SYDVKM. Deletions cut 4 bases from V and 3 bases from J, with 13 bases between. A note on this clone: Its antigen is not known.

The specimen was naive CD4+ T cells from blood. The chain has TRBV28 and TRBJ2-7; D is perhaps TRBD1 (5 bases). The TCR originated in a young man with type 1 diabetes. CDR3 region: CASSSTVQIYEQYF. The CDR3, as DNA: TGTGCCAGCAGTTCGACAGTTCAGATCTACGAGCAGTACTTC.